This entry lists 18 T cell receptor beta chains sequenced from one sample in a study of blood T cell repertoires in COVID-19. Measured with immunoSEQ multiplex PCR; TCRdb has only the in-frame clones, and not every one. Of roughly 360,000 clones in the sample, around 84% were seen once. Specimen: peripheral blood. The receptors were gathered from a human donor with acute or convalescent COVID-19. The donor label of this sample is uncertain.

The chain carries TRBV30 and TRBJ1-4, with 8 bases identical to TRBD1. The CDR3 runs 14 residues. The germline V gene has CDR1 GTSNPN and CDR2 SVGIG (reference sequence). V lost 0 bases and J lost 10; bases outside the gene matches: 7. The CDR3 DNA reads TGTGCCTGGAGTGTCTTCCCAGGGGGCGGAAAACTGTTTTTT. Translated: CAWSVFPGGGKLFF.

There are a few counts of this clone. The chain joins TRBV30 to TRBJ1-4; TRBD1 might be the D (5 bases). The germline V gene has CDR1 GTSNPN and CDR2 SVGIG (reference sequence). CDR3 length equals 15 residues. V lost 3 bases, J lost 1 base, and 12 bases lay in between. The CDR3 sequence: CAWRPGGGTNEKLFF. Written as DNA, the CDR3 is TGTGCCTGGAGACCGGGGGGGGGAACTAATGAAAAACTGTTTTTT.

The chain combines TRBV19 with TRBJ2-3, with 9 bases matching TRBD1. The germline gives CDR1 LNHDA, CDR2 SQIVND (reference sequence). The CDR3 contains 13 residues. J was trimmed by 6 bases and V by 5 bases; bases with no gene match: 3. The CDR3 bases are TGTGCCAGTAGTGTTGACAGGGGGGATACGCAGTATTTT. This gives the protein CASSVDRGDTQYF.

V gene TRBV2 combines with J gene TRBJ1-4, with 7 bases matching TRBD1. In germline, CDR1 is SNHLY, CDR2 FYNNEI. The CDR3 is 14 amino acids. V lost 5 bases, J lost 5 bases, and 5 bases stayed unmatched. The CDR3 sequence: CASSKTGWNEKLFF. The CDR3 DNA sequence: TGTGCCAGCAGTAAGACAGGGTGGAATGAAAAACTGTTTTTT.

V gene TRBV14 combines with J gene TRBJ1-1, with 7 positions matching TRBD1. The CDR3 is 14 amino acids. Trimming took 6 bases from V and 4 from J; bases not matched to a gene: 8. Germline CDR1 reads SGHDN; CDR2 reads FVKESK. In DNA, the CDR3 is TGTGCCAGCAGACCAGGGACAGCTGGCACTGAAGCTTTCTTT. Its translation: CASRPGTAGTEAFF.

The J gene is TRBJ2-7, the V gene TRBV5-6; D may be TRBD1 (6 bases). V shed 3 bases and J shed 2 bases, with 15 bases lying between them. This CDR3 contains 15 residues. Looked up from germline, CDR1 is SGHDT and CDR2 is YYEEEE. CDR3 region: CASSSILRQAYEQYF. CDR3 bases: TGTGCCAGCAGCTCGATATTAAGACAGGCCTACGAGCAGTACTTC.

The chain links TRBV30 to TRBJ2-1; 12 positions match TRBD1. V lost 2 bases and J lost 5; bases outside the gene matches: 19. The CDR3 has 20 amino acids. Looked up from germline, CDR1 is GTSNPN and CDR2 is SVGIG (reference sequence). The CDR3 here is CAWSHYGTGGGGRRHNEQFF. For the CDR3, the DNA is TGTGCCTGGAGTCATTACGGGACAGGGGGCGGTGGACGCCGCCACAATGAGCAGTTCTTC.

The CDR3 protein is CASSGQKHSNQPQHF. CDR3 DNA sequence: TGTGCCAGCAGTGGACAGAAACATAGCAATCAGCCCCAGCATTTT. The V gene is TRBV2, the J gene TRBJ1-5; possibly TRBD1 for D (5 bases). Germline CDR1 SNHLY, CDR2 FYNNEI. V lost 4 bases, J lost 0 bases, and 10 bases lay in between. CDR3 length equals 15 residues.

The chain is built from TRBV7-9 and TRBJ1-1; D unresolved. CDR1 is SEHNR, CDR2 FQNEAQ, per germline (reference sequence). Deletions cut 5 bases from V and 0 bases from J, with 13 bases between. CDR3 length: 15 amino acids. As DNA, the CDR3 is TGTGCCAGCAGCCCGGGGAGCCAACTGAACACTGAAGCTTTCTTT. Its protein product is CASSPGSQLNTEAFF.

The V call is TRBV3-1 (or the pseudogene TRBV3-2), the J call TRBJ1-1; D gene ambiguous. This CDR3 contains 16 residues. V shed 6 bases and J shed 0 bases, with 17 bases lying between them. Looked up from germline, CDR1 is LGHDT and CDR2 is YNNKEL (reference sequence). CDR3 in DNA: TGTGCCAGCAGACCTGGTTATAGGAGCATGAACACTGAAGCTTTCTTT. It yields the protein CASRPGYRSMNTEAFF.

The chain combines TRBV10-2 with TRBJ1-1, with D tentatively TRBD1 (5 bases). Germline V gene lookup returns CDR1 WSHSY and CDR2 SAAADI. The CDR3 runs 15 residues. V was trimmed by 6 bases and J by 3 bases, leaving 17 bases between them. CDR3 sequence (DNA): TGCGCCAGCAGCATACGGGACTCCGGACACACTGAAGCTTTCTTT. Translation: CASSIRDSGHTEAFF.

The rearrangement links TRBV28 to TRBJ2-7, with 7 bases aligning to TRBD2. Germline CDR1 MDHEN, CDR2 SYDVKM. With V trimmed by 3 bases and J by 1 base, 9 bases remained unmatched. The CDR3 consists of 16 residues. CDR3 coding DNA: TGTGCCAGCAGTTTCTCCCGGGACTACCTTTCCTACGAGCAGTACTTC. It yields the protein CASSFSRDYLSYEQYF. Together with reference TRBV28 and TRBJ2-7, the CDR3 gives the full variable domain: DVKVTQSSRYLVKRTGEKVFLECVQDMDHENMFWYRQDPGLGLRLIYFSYDVKMKEKGDIPEGYSVSREKKERFSLILESASTNQTSMYLCASSFSRDYLSYEQYFGPGTRLTVT.

The CDR3 sequence is CASSPGQRGSGNTIYF. The CDR3 coding sequence is TGTGCCAGCAGCCCCGGACAGCGCGGCTCTGGAAACACCATATATTTT. The rearrangement links TRBV11-3 to TRBJ1-3, with D possibly matching TRBD1 (6 bases). CDR1 and CDR2 from the germline V gene are SGHNT and YENEEA. This CDR3 is 16 amino acids long. The germline V and J ends were trimmed by 5 bases and 0 bases, with 14 bases remaining between them.

J is TRBJ2-7 and V is TRBV7-2; TRBD2 agrees at 11 bases. The V and J ends lost 0 bases and 2 bases, in that order; junction bases with no gene match: 0. CDR3 length: 15 amino acids. The germline CDR1 and CDR2 sequences are SGHTA and FQGNSA. This chain's CDR3 is CASSLASGRAYEQYF. DNA of the CDR3: TGTGCCAGCAGCTTAGCTAGCGGGAGGGCCTACGAGCAGTACTTC.

The chain couples TRBV19 to TRBJ1-6; TRBD1 matches 7 bases. The germline V gene has CDR1 LNHDA and CDR2 SQIVND (reference sequence). This CDR3 comprises 16 residues. V gave up 6 bases and J gave up 0 bases; unmatched junction bases: 5. The CDR3 loop reads CASRVGQTSYNSPLHF. The CDR3 coding sequence is TGTGCCAGTAGGGTGGGACAGACCTCCTATAATTCACCCCTCCACTTT.

The rearrangement joins TRBV6-5 to TRBJ2-2; no clear D gene. The CDR3 contains 13 residues. The V and J ends lost 7 bases and 0 bases respectively, with 6 bases between them. From germline, CDR1 is MNHEY and CDR2 SVGAGI. DNA for the CDR3: TGTGCCAGCATGAGTCCGAACACCGGGGAGCTGTTTTTT. Its protein is CASMSPNTGELFF.

Written as DNA, the CDR3 is TGTGCCAGCAGCCAAGCAAAGACTAGCGGGGGATACAATGAGCAGTTCTTC. It is translated as CASSQAKTSGGYNEQFF. The rearrangement uses TRBV3-1 (or the pseudogene TRBV3-2) and TRBJ2-1; TRBD2 matches at 12 bases. The length of the CDR3 is 17 residues. Germline CDR1 and CDR2: LGHDT and YNNKEL (reference sequence). V shed 1 base, J shed 4 bases, and the junction held 5 bases outside the gene matches.

V is TRBV10-1 and J is TRBJ1-3, with 7 nucleotides matching TRBD1. The ends lost 0 bases at V and 4 bases at J; junction bases unmatched: 3. This CDR3 is 15 amino acids long. CDR1 and CDR2 from the germline V gene are WNHNN and SYGVQD (reference sequence). CDR3 sequence reads: CASSESTGQGNTIYF. The CDR3 nucleotides read TGCGCCAGCAGTGAGTCGACGGGACAGGGAAACACCATATATTTT.